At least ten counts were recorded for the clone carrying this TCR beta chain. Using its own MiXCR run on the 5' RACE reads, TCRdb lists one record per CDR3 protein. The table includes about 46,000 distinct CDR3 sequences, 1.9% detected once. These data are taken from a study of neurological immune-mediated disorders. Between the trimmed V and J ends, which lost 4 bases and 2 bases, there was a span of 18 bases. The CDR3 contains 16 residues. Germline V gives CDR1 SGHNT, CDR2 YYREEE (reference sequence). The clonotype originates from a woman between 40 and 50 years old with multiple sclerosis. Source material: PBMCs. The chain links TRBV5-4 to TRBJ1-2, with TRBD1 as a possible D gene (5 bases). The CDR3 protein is CASSSPWGRDNYGYTF. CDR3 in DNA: TGTGCCAGCAGCAGCCCGTGGGGCAGGGACAACTATGGCTACACCTTC.